The subject of this entry is one T cell receptor (beta chain). The antigen remains undetermined. The data were obtained in a study of blood T cells in healthy people across ages. Study-level points and caveats: Estimates drawn from one million T cells were deemed to understate diversity.

Isolation recovered at least 6.5 million PBMCs from every sample. The germline gives CDR1 MNHEY, CDR2 SMNVEV (reference sequence). CDR3 length equals 15 residues. V lost 5 bases to trimming and J lost 6 bases; unmatched junction nucleotides: 8. Then a second PCR, running about 7 to 11 cycles, was carried out with a sample-barcoded 5' primer and a J-beta primer mix. Each cDNA molecule carried a tag from a template-switch adaptor that contained 12 random nucleotides. TCRdb re-derived calls from the 5' RACE reads in MiXCR, one entry per CDR3 protein. This sample yields fewer than 1,000,000 distinct CDR3 sequences, of which about 47% are seen a single time; over 15% belongs to the top ten.

This receptor was taken from a man older than 75 in good health. The rearrangement joins TRBV27 to TRBJ2-1; 9 bases map to TRBD2. The sequenced sample consisted of blood. The CDR3 loop is CASSKSSGAGNEQFF. In nucleotides, the CDR3 is TGTGCCAGCAGTAAGTCTAGCGGGGCAGGCAATGAGCAGTTCTTC.